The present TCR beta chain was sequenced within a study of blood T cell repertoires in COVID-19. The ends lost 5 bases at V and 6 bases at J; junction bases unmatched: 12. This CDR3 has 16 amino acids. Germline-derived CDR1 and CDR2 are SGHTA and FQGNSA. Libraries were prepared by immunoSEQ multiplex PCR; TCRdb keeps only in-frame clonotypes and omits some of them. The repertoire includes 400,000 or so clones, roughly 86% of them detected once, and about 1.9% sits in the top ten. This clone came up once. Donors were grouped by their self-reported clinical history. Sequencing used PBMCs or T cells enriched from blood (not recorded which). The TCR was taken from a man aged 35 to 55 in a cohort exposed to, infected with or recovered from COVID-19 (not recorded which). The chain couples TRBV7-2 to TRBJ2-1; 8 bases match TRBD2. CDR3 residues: CASSLFRLAGPNEQFF. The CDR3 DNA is TGTGCCAGCAGCCTATTTCGGCTAGCGGGTCCCAATGAGCAGTTCTTC.